This T cell receptor (beta chain) derives from a study of blood T cell repertoires in COVID-19. As for the study in general: Donors in the United States, Italy and Spain gave samples during acute or convalescent COVID-19. T cells, B-cell-depleted T cells, or PBMCs provided the cDNA or gDNA that served as material.

The V end lost 3 bases, the J end lost 8 bases, and 19 bases lay between the germline ends. CDR1 MDHEN and CDR2 SYDVKM come from the germline V gene. CDR3 length: 15 residues. Original processing notes: Cell counts per sample came from amplifying reference gene primers. Clones were read by immunoSEQ multiplex PCR, and TCRdb kept only the in-frame ones, dropping some. V, J and clone size are taken as reported in that table, and D and trimming were inferred from the DNA itself. The sample yields more than 250,000 clones, over 75% seen once. This chain connects TRBV28 to TRBJ1-2; possible D gene TRBD1, 6 bases. The sample consisted of peripheral blood. This clonotype was obtained from a middle-aged man with active or convalescent COVID-19. The CDR3 nucleotides read TGTGCCAGCAGTTTCCGGGACACCTTGCTGGGAGGCTACACCTTC. It codes for CASSFRDTLLGGYTF.